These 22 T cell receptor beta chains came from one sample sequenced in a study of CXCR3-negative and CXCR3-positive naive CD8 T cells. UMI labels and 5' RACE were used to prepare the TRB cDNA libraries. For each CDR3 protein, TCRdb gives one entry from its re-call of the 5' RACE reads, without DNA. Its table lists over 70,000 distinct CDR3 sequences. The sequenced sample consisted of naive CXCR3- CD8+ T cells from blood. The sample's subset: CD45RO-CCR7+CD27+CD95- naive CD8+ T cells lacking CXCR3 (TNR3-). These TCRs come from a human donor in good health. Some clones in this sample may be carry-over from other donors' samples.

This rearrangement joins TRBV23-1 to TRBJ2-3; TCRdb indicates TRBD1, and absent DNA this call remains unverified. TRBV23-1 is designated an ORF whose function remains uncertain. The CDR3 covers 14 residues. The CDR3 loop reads CASNLPGGMGTQYF.

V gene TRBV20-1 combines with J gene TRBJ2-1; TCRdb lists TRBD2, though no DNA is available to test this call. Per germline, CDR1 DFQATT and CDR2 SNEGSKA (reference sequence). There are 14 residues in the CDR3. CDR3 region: CSARGASKYNEQFF.

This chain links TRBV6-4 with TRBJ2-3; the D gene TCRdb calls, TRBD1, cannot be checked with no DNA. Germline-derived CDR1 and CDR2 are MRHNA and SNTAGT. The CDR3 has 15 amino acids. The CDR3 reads CASSVQGEATDTQYF.

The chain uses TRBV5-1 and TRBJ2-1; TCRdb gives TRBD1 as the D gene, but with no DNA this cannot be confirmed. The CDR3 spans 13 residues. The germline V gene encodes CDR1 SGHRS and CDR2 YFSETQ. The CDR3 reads CASSSSPGYEQFF.

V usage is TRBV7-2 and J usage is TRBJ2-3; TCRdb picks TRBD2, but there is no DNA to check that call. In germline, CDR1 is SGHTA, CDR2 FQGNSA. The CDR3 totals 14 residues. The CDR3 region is CASSPLAGEYTQYF. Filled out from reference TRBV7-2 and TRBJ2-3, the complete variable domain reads GAGVSQSPSNKVTEKGKDVELRCDPISGHTALYWYRQSLGQGLEFLIYFQGNSAPDKSGLPSDRFSAERTGGSVSTLTIQRTQQEDSAVYLCASSPLAGEYTQYFGPGTRLTVL.

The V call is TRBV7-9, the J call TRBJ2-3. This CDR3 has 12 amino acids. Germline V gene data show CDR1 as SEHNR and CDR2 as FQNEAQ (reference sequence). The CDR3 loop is CASRASDDTQYF.

The CDR3 loop reads CASSLQLEETQYF. V usage is TRBV7-3 and J usage is TRBJ2-5; with no DNA, the TCRdb D assignment of TRBD2 cannot be verified. The CDR3 totals 13 residues. Germline CDR1 is SGHTA and CDR2 is FQGTGA.

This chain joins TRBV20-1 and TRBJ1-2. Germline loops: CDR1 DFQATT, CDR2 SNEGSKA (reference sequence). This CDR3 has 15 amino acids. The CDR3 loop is CSARDSKAGRYGYTF.

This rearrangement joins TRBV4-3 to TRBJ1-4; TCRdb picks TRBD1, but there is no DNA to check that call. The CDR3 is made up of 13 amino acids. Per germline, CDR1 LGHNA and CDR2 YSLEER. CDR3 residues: CASSQDRGEKLFF.

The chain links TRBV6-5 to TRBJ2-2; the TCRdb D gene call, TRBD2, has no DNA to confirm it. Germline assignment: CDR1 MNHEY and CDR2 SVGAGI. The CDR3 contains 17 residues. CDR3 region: CASSYALAGGRGGELFF.

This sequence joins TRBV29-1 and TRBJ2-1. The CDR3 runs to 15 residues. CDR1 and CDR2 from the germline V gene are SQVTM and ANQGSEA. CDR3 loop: CSVVEGGIYNNEQFF.

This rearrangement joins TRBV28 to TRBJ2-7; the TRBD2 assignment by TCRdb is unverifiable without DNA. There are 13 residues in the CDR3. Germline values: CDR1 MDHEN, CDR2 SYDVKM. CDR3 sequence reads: CASSLGVLYEQYF.

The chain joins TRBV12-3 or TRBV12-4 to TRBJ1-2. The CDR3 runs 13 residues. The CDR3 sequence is CASSLGLSGGYTF.

Here the CDR3 reads CSVEGPGLADNEQFF. The chain carries TRBV29-1 and TRBJ2-1; TCRdb picks TRBD2, but there is no DNA to check that call. This CDR3 has 15 residues. Germline CDR1 SQVTM, CDR2 ANQGSEA.

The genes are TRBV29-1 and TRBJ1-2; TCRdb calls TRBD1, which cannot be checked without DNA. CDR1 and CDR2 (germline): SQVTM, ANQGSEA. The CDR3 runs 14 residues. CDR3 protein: CSAVPGENDYGYTF. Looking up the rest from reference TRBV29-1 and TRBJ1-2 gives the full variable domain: SAVISQKPSRDICQRGTSLTIQCQVDSQVTMMFWYRQQPGQSLTLIATANQGSEATYESGFVIDKFPISRPNLTFSTLTVSNMSPEDSSIYLCSAVPGENDYGYTFGSGTRLTVV.

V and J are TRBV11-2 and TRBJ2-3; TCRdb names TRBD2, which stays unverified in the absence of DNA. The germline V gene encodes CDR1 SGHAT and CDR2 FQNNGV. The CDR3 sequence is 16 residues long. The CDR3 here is CASSPSGGGARDTQYF.

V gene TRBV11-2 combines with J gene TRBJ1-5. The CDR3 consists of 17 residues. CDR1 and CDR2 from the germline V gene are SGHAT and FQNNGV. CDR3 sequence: CASSLGPGLDRNQPQHF.

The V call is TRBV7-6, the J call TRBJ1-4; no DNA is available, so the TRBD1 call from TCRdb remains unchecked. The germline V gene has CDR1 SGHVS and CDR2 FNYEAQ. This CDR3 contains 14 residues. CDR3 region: CASSLATGDEKLFF.

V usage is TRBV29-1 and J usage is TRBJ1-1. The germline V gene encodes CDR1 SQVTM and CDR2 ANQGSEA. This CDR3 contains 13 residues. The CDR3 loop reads CSVEGGGAFGAFF.

CDR3 protein: CSVEDLASGAGEEYF. The rearrangement links TRBV29-1 to TRBJ2-5; TCRdb outputs TRBD2, but without DNA this stays unchecked. The V gene's germline CDR1 is SQVTM and CDR2 ANQGSEA. This CDR3 comprises 15 residues.

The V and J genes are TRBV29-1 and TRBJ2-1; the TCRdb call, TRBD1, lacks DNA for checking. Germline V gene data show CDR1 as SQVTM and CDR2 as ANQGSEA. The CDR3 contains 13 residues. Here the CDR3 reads CSARAGQANEQFF.

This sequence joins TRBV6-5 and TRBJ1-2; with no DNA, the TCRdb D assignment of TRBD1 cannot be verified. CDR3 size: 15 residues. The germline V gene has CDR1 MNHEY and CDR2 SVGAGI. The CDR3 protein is CASNPVGQGFDGYTF.